Listed below are T cell receptor beta chains from one sample, sequenced in a study of Tregs in tolerant kidney transplant recipients. Here immunoSEQ multiplex PCR was the method, and the copy in TCRdb shows in-frame clones only, minus some. The table shows about 19,000 clones, with approximately 65% occurring only once. No antigens are known for them. The sequenced sample consisted of Tregs from blood cultured with allogeneic cells. All receptors come from a human donor in good health. CDR3s include the opening cysteine and the closing phenylalanine or tryptophan. Fields, in order: D gene, CDR3 length, clone size, V gene, J gene, CDR3 protein, CDR3 DNA. The D gene is left open where the match is weak. Not every row has a clone size; where given, it reads once, few, many or a size class.

NA	15	few	TRBV4-2	TRBJ2-3	CASSQDVVGRYTQYF	TGTGCCAGCAGCCAAGATGTGGTCGGACGGTATACGCAGTATTTT
TRBD2	15	NA	TRBV19	TRBJ2-1	CASRKTSGSIDEQFF	TGTGCCAGTAGGAAGACTAGCGGGAGTATCGATGAGCAGTTCTTC
TRBD1	16	NA	TRBV5-8	TRBJ2-7	CASSTGQVISVHEQYF	TGTGCCAGCAGCACTGGACAGGTCATATCAGTCCACGAGCAGTACTTC
NA	14	few	TRBV6-6	TRBJ2-7	CASTLGTGRSEQYF	TGTGCCAGCACCTTGGGAACAGGGCGGAGCGAGCAGTACTTC
NA	14	NA	TRBV9	TRBJ2-2	CASSVAPFAGELFF	TGTGCCAGCAGCGTAGCCCCATTCGCCGGGGAGCTGTTTTTT
TRBD1	15	once	TRBV2	TRBJ1-5	CASSEQGGSNQPQHF	TGTGCCAGCAGTGAACAGGGGGGGAGCAATCAGCCCCAGCATTTT
TRBD1	13	NA	TRBV10-1	TRBJ1-2	CASSSRQGYGYTF	TGCGCCAGCAGTTCCAGACAGGGGTATGGCTACACCTTC
TRBD1	13	NA	TRBV11-3	TRBJ2-7	CASSSRRGSEQYF	TGTGCCAGCAGCTCCCGCAGGGGGAGCGAGCAGTACTTC
TRBD2	12	few	TRBV10-2	TRBJ2-5	CATQRGGAWQYF	TGCGCCACCCAGCGCGGGGGGGCTTGGCAGTACTTC
TRBD2	15	NA	TRBV11-2	TRBJ2-3	CASSTRLAGGDTQYF	TGTGCCAGCAGCACCCGACTAGCGGGTGGGGATACGCAGTATTTT
NA	15	NA	TRBV10-2	TRBJ1-1	CASSEPGHPNTEAFF	TGCGCCAGCAGTGAGCCTGGACACCCGAACACTGAAGCTTTCTTT
NA	15	NA	TRBV2	TRBJ1-3	CASRVDRTPGNTIYF	TGTGCCAGCAGAGTGGACCGGACGCCTGGAAACACCATATATTTT
NA	15	NA	TRBV11-2	TRBJ1-1	CASSLEWQGNTEAFF	TGTGCCAGCAGCTTAGAGTGGCAGGGGAACACTGAAGCTTTCTTT
NA	14	NA	TRBV5-4	TRBJ1-1	CASRPGQQNTEAFF	TGTGCCAGCAGACCGGGACAACAGAACACTGAAGCTTTCTTT
NA	11	few	TRBV10-3	TRBJ2-5	CAVQGQETQYF	TGTGCCGTACAGGGTCAAGAGACCCAGTACTTC
NA	14	few	TRBV5-1	TRBJ1-3	CASSAQGRGNTIYF	TGCGCCAGCAGCGCCCAGGGGCGTGGAAACACCATATATTTT
NA	14	NA	TRBV7-9	TRBJ2-3	CASSLREGADTQYF	TGTGCCAGCAGCTTAAGGGAAGGCGCAGATACGCAGTATTTT
NA	14	NA	TRBV7-6	TRBJ2-7	CASSGLGGSYEQYF	TGTGCCAGCAGCGGTTTGGGGGGTTCCTACGAGCAGTACTTC
NA	15	once	TRBV6-6	TRBJ1-4	CASSASGKTNEKLFF	TGTGCCAGCAGTGCCTCAGGGAAAACTAATGAAAAACTGTTTTTT
NA	13	few	TRBV5-4	TRBJ2-3	CASSLQGPDTQYF	TGTGCCAGCAGCTTGCAGGGACCAGATACGCAGTATTTT
NA	11	NA	TRBV29-1	TRBJ1-1	CSVADSWEAFF	TGCAGCGTTGCGGACAGTTGGGAAGCTTTCTTT
TRBD2	14	NA	TRBV19	TRBJ2-7	CASSGQAGAYEQYF	TGTGCCAGTAGCGGGCAAGCGGGAGCCTACGAGCAGTACTTC
NA	16	few	TRBV5-6	TRBJ1-3	CASSFDVFNSGNTIYF	TGTGCCAGCAGCTTTGATGTCTTTAACTCTGGAAACACCATATATTTT
NA	13	NA	TRBV9	TRBJ2-7	CASSVAPVYEQYF	TGTGCCAGCAGCGTAGCGCCCGTCTACGAGCAGTACTTC
TRBD1	13	NA	TRBV7-9	TRBJ1-2	CASRSTGRYGYTF	TGTGCCAGCAGATCGACAGGGCGCTATGGCTACACCTTC
NA	14	NA	TRBV30	TRBJ1-2	CAWSVGGRVGGYTF	TGTGCCTGGAGTGTGGGGGGGAGGGTAGGCGGCTACACCTTC
NA	15	NA	TRBV4-1	TRBJ1-2	CASSQVSGGTYGYTF	TGCGCCAGCAGCCAAGTGAGCGGCGGGACCTATGGCTACACCTTC
NA	13	NA	TRBV5-5	TRBJ2-7	CASSLGMGYEQYF	TGTGCCAGCAGCTTGGGGATGGGCTACGAGCAGTACTTC
TRBD2	15	NA	TRBV6-4	TRBJ2-1	CASAPLAGESNEQFF	TGTGCCAGCGCTCCACTAGCGGGAGAGTCCAATGAGCAGTTCTTC